The 9 T cell receptor beta chains given below trace back to one sample, sequenced in a study of CD8 T cells in Susac syndrome. An amount of RNA that ranged from roughly 0.45 to 1 ug was reverse transcribed with random hexamers. Via MiXCR, TCRdb re-called the immunoSEQ multiplex PCR reads, giving one row per CDR3 protein. The data contain 150,000 to 200,000 distinct CDR3 sequences, about 91% of them singletons. The source material was CD4+ T cells from PBMCs. These receptors originate from a human donor with Susac syndrome.

The CDR3 protein is CASSPRLVQETQYF. Here the CDR3 DNA reads TGTGCCAGCAGCCCTCGACTAGTTCAAGAGACCCAGTACTTC. J is TRBJ2-5 and V is TRBV7-2; D is possibly TRBD2 (6 bases). Germline CDR1 reads SGHTA; CDR2 reads FQGNSA. This CDR3 is 14 amino acids long. V lost 5 bases, J lost 2 bases, and 12 bases lay in between. Variable domain in full (rest from reference TRBV7-2 and TRBJ2-5): GAGVSQSPSNKVTEKGKDVELRCDPISGHTALYWYRQSLGQGLEFLIYFQGNSAPDKSGLPSDRFSAERTGGSVSTLTIQRTQQEDSAVYLCASSPRLVQETQYFGPGTRLLVL.

The chain links TRBV20-1 to TRBJ2-5, with TRBD2 matching 7 bases. The CDR3 length is 15 residues. J gave up 4 bases and V 3 bases, and 11 bases lay outside the gene matches. Germline-derived CDR1 and CDR2 are DFQATT and SNEGSKA (reference sequence). The CDR3 is CSASLSGTYGETQYF. DNA of the CDR3: TGCAGTGCTAGTTTAAGCGGGACCTACGGAGAGACCCAGTACTTC.

This chain uses TRBV6-1 with TRBJ2-3, with D uncertain. The CDR3 covers 11 residues. The germline V gene has CDR1 MNHNS and CDR2 SASEGT. V shed 10 bases and J shed 6 bases, with 11 bases lying between them. The CDR3 nucleotides are TGTGCCACCGTCAGTGTGGATACGCAGTATTTT. Translating gives CATVSVDTQYF.

This clonotype was picked up one time. This chain joins TRBV10-3 and TRBJ2-3; TRBD1 matches at 8 bases. The CDR3 covers 16 residues. The junction had 9 bases not matched to a gene; V was cut back by 2 bases and J by 5 bases. Germline V gives CDR1 ENHRY, CDR2 SYGVKD. CDR3 nucleotides: TGTGCCATCAGTGAGCCAACGGGACAGGCTGTAGATACGCAGTATTTT. The encoded protein is CAISEPTGQAVDTQYF.

The chain links TRBV20-1 to TRBJ1-1, with D maybe TRBD1 (5 bases). The CDR3 runs 14 residues. Trimming removed 6 bases from V and 0 bases from J, with 14 bases in between. Germline-derived CDR1 and CDR2 are DFQATT and SNEGSKA (reference sequence). DNA for the CDR3: TGCAGTGCCAGTAAGGGACTATTGAACACTGAAGCTTTCTTT. Translation: CSASKGLLNTEAFF.

The chain combines TRBV12-3 or TRBV12-4 with TRBJ1-1; unclear D gene. CDR3 length equals 14 residues. Trimming removed 2 bases at V and 4 bases at J, with 11 bases between. The CDR3 DNA reads as TGTGCCAGCAGTTTAAGGCCAGATAGCACTGAAGCTTTCTTT. Amino acid sequence: CASSLRPDSTEAFF.

The rearrangement uses TRBV11-2 and TRBJ1-2, with TRBD1 as a possible D gene (5 bases). The V end lost 10 bases, the J end lost 0 bases, and 15 bases lay between the germline ends. Germline V gene lookup returns CDR1 SGHAT and CDR2 FQNNGV. This CDR3 spans 14 amino acids. CDR3 in DNA: TGTGCCACCAGTCGGGGCAAAGCTAACTATGGCTACACCTTC. It encodes CATSRGKANYGYTF.

This rearrangement joins TRBV19 to TRBJ2-7, with D tentatively TRBD1 (5 bases). V was pared by 3 bases and J by 0 bases, with 12 bases between. CDR1 is LNHDA, CDR2 SQIVND, per germline (reference sequence). The CDR3 runs to 15 residues. CDR3 sequence (DNA): TGTGCCAGTAGTATTAGGGGCGGAAGCTCCTACGAGCAGTACTTC. This gives the protein CASSIRGGSSYEQYF.

The V and J genes are TRBV20-1 and TRBJ2-5; TRBD2 aligns across 8 bases. Losses at the gene ends were 3 bases for V and 5 bases for J; bases not matched to a gene: 5. Germline V lookup: CDR1 DFQATT, CDR2 SNEGSKA (reference sequence). The CDR3 covers 13 residues. CDR3 nucleotides: TGCAGTGCTAGGACCGGGGGGGCGGAGACCCAGTACTTC. It translates to CSARTGGAETQYF.